This T cell receptor (beta chain) was documented in a study of vaccination effects on CD4 cells after COVID-19. Study context: Samples collected post-vaccine were obtained a median of 72 days after the second dose. Study findings and constraints: Healthy vaccinees had only 1 of 255 vaccine-induced clones cross-react with common cold coronaviruses.

Prior to sequencing, the ViraFEST assay stimulated PBMC with viral peptide pools, which expanded the antigen-specific CD4+ T cells. When around nine days of culture had elapsed, CD4+ T cells were isolated. Participants each got two BNT162b2 or mRNA-1273 vaccine doses. Supplemented with 9.5 to 10 IU/ml IL-2 and roughly 9.2 ug/ml peptides, two million PBMC per well were kept in culture. It was on days 3 and 7 that half the medium was replaced with IL-2 medium. This CDR3 has 12 residues. Trimming shortened V by 6 bases and J by 4 bases, and 9 bases separated the two germline ends. CDR1 and CDR2 (germline): MNHEY, SVGAGI. On this clone itself: The antigen remains unidentified.

Repertoires were generated with immunoSEQ multiplex PCR, while TCRdb's copy carries only in-frame clones and drops some. Here the sample spans roughly 20,000 clones, 72% being singletons. Sequencing used CD4+ T cells from PBMCs cultured with HCoV-NL63 spike peptides, obtained after COVID-19 vaccination. The rearrangement links TRBV6-5 to TRBJ1-2; a possible D gene is TRBD1 (5 bases). The clonotype was recovered from a human donor who received a COVID-19 vaccine. In nucleotides, the CDR3 is TGTGCCAGCAGGCAGGGAACCTATGGCTACACCTTC. As protein: CASRQGTYGYTF.